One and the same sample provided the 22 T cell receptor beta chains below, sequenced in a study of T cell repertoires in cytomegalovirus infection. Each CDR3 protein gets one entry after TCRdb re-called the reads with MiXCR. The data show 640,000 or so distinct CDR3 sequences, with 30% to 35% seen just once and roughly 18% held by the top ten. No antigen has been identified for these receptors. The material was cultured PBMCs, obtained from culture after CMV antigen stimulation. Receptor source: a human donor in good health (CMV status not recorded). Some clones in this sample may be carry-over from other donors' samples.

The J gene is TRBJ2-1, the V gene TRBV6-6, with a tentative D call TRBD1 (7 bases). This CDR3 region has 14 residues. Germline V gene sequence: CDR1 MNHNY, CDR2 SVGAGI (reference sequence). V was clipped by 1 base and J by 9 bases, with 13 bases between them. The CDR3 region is CASSYWAQGGEQFF. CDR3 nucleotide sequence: TGTGCCAGCAGTTACTGGGCCCAGGGGGGTGAGCAGTTCTTC.

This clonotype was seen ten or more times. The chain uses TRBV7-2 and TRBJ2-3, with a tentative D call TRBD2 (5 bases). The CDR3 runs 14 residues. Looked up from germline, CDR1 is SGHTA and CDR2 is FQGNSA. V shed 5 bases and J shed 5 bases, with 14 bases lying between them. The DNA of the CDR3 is TGTGCCAGCAGCCAGGACGCTGGGAGAGATACGCAGTATTTT. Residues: CASSQDAGRDTQYF.

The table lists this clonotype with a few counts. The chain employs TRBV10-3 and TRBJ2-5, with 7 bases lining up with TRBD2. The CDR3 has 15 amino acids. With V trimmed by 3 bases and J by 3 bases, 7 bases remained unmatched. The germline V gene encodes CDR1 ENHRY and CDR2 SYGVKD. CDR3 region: CAISERFAGEETQYF. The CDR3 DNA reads TGTGCCATCAGTGAAAGATTTGCGGGGGAAGAGACCCAGTACTTC.

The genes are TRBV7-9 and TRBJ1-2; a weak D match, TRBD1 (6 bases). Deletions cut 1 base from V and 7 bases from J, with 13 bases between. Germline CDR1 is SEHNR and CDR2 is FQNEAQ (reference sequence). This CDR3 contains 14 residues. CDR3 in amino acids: CASSLDRALVGYTF. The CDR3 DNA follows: TGTGCCAGCAGCTTAGACAGGGCCTTAGTTGGCTACACCTTC.

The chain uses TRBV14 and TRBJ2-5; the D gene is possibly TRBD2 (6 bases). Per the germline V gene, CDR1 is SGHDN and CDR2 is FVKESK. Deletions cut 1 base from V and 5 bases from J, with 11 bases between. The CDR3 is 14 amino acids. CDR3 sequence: CASSQGASGETQYF. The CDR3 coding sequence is TGTGCCAGCAGCCAAGGGGCCAGCGGGGAGACCCAGTACTTC.

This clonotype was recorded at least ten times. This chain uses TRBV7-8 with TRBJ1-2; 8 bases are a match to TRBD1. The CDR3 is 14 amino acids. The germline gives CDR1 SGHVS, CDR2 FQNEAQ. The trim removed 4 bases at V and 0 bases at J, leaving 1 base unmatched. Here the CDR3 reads CASSWGQANYGYTF. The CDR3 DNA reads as TGTGCCAGCAGCTGGGGACAGGCTAACTATGGCTACACCTTC.

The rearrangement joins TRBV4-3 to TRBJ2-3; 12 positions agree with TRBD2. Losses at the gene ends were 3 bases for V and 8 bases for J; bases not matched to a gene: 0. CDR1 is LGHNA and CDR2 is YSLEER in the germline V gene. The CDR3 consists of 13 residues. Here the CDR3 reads CASSQGLAGTQYF. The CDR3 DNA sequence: TGCGCCAGCAGCCAGGGACTAGCGGGTACGCAGTATTTT.

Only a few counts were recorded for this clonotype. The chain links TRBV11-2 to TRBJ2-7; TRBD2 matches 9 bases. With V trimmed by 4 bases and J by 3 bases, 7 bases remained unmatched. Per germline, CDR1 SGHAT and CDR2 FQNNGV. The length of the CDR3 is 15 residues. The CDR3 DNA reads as TGTGCCAGCAGCTGGTCTAGCGGGGTAGACTACGAGCAGTACTTC. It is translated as CASSWSSGVDYEQYF.

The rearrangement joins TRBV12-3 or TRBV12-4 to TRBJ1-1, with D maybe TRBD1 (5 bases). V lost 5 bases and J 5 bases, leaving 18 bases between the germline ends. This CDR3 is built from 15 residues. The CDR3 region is CASSGPAGKGTEAFF. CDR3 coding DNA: TGTGCCAGCAGTGGCCCAGCAGGGAAAGGGACTGAAGCTTTCTTT.

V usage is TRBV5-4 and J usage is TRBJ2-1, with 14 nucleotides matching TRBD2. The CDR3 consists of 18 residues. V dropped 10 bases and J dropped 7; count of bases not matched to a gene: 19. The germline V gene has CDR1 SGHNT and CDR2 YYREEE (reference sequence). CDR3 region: CAVTKGLAGERGNNEQFF. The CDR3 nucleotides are TGTGCCGTAACCAAGGGACTAGCGGGAGAGAGGGGGAATAATGAGCAGTTCTTC. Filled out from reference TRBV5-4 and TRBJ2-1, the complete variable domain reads ETGVTQSPTHLIKTRGQQVTLRCSSQSGHNTVSWYQQALGQGPQFIFQYYREEENGRGNFPPRFSGLQFPNYSSELNVNALELDDSALYLCAVTKGLAGERGNNEQFFGPGTRLTVL.

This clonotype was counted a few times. The CDR3 protein is CASSKVGGHNEQFF. Here the CDR3 DNA reads TGTGCCAGCAGCAAAGTCGGGGGGCACAATGAGCAGTTCTTC. This chain links TRBV7-9 with TRBJ2-1; a possible D gene is TRBD2 (7 bases). The CDR3 has 14 residues. Germline V gives CDR1 SEHNR, CDR2 FQNEAQ (reference sequence). Trimming removed 5 bases at V and 5 bases at J, with 13 bases between.

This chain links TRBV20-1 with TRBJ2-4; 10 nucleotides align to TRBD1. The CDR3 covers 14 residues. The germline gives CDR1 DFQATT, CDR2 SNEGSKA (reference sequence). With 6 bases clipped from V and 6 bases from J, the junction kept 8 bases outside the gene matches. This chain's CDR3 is CSAPDRGSVNIQYF. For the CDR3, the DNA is TGCAGTGCACCGGACAGGGGGTCTGTAAACATTCAGTACTTC.

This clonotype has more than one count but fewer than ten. CDR3 protein: CASSRTSGFSYEQYF. For the CDR3, the DNA is TGTGCCAGTAGTAGGACTAGCGGATTCTCCTACGAGCAGTACTTC. V and J are TRBV19 and TRBJ2-7, with TRBD2 identical over 10 bases. This CDR3 is 15 amino acids long. Germline values: CDR1 LNHDA, CDR2 SQIVND (reference sequence). Trimming removed 4 bases from V and 0 bases from J; junction bases left unmatched: 3. Full variable domain (outside the CDR3, taken from reference TRBV19 and TRBJ2-7): DGGITQSPKYLFRKEGQNVTLSCEQNLNHDAMYWYRQDPGQGLRLIYYSQIVNDFQKGDIAEGYSVSREKKESFPLTVTSAQKNPTAFYLCASSRTSGFSYEQYFGPGTRLTVT.

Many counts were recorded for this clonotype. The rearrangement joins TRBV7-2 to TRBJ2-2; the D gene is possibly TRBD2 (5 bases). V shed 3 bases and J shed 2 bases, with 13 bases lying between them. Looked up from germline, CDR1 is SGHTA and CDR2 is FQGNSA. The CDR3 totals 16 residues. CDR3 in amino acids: CASSLNSAVNTGELFF. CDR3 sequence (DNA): TGTGCCAGCAGCTTGAATAGCGCGGTAAACACCGGGGAGCTGTTTTTT.

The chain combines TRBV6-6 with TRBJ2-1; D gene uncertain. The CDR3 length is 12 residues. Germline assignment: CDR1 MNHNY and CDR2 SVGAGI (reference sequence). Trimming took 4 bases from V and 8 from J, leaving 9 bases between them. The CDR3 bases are TGTGCCAGCAGTTTCGACTCGGATGAGCAGTTCTTC. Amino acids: CASSFDSDEQFF.

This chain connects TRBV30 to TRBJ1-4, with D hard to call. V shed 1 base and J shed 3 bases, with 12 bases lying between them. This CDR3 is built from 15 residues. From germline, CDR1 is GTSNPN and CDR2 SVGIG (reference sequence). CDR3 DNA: TGTGCCTGGAGTGCCCCCAGGTCAGCTAATGAAAAACTGTTTTTT. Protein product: CAWSAPRSANEKLFF. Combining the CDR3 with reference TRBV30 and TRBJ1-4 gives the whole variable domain SQTIHQWPATLVQPVGSPLSLECTVEGTSNPNLYWYRQAAGRGLQLLFYSVGIGQISSEVPQNLSASRPQDRQFILSSKKLLLSDSGFYLCAWSAPRSANEKLFFGSGTQLSVL.

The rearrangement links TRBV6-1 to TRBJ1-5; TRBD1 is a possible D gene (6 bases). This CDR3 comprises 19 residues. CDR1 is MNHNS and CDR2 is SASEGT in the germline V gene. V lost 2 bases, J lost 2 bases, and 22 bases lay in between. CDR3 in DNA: TGTGCCAGCAGTGAAAATAGTTGGGCAGGGGCGTTCGGCAATCAGCCCCAGCATTTT. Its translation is CASSENSWAGAFGNQPQHF.

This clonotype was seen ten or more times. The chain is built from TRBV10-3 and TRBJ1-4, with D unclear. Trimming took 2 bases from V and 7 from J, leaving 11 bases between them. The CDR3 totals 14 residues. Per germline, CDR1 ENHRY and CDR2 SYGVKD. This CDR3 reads CAISERTAGEKLFF. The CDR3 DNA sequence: TGTGCCATCAGTGAGAGGACCGCCGGTGAAAAACTGTTTTTT.

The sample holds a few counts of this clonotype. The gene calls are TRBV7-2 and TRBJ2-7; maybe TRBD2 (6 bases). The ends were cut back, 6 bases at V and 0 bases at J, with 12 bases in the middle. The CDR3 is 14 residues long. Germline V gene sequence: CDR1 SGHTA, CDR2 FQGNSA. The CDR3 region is CASRPAGSSYEQYF. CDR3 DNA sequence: TGTGCCAGCAGACCAGCGGGCAGCTCCTACGAGCAGTACTTC.

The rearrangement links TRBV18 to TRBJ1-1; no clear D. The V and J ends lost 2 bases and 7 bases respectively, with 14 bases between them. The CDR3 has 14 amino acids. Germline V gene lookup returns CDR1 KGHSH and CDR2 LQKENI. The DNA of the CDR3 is TGTGCCAGCTCACCAGAGAGAACTGCCAGTGAAGCTTTCTTT. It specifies CASSPERTASEAFF.

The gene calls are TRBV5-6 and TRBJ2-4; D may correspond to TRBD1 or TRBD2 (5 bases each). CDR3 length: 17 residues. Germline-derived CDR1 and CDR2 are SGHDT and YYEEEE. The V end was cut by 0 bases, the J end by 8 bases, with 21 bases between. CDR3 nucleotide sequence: TGTGCCAGCAGCTTGGCAGCAGGGCGCGCCCTGGGGGACATTCAGTACTTC. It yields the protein CASSLAAGRALGDIQYF. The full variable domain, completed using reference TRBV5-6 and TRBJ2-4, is DAGVTQSPTHLIKTRGQQVTLRCSPKSGHDTVSWYQQALGQGPQFIFQYYEEEERQRGNFPDRFSGHQFPNYSSELNVNALLLGDSALYLCASSLAAGRALGDIQYFGAGTRLSVL.

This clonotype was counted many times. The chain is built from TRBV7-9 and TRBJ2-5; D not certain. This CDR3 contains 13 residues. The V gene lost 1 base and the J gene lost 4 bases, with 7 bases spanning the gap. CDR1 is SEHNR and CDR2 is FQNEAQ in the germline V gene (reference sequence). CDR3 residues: CASSLEDRETQYF. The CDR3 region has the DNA TGTGCCAGCAGCTTAGAGGATCGAGAGACCCAGTACTTC.